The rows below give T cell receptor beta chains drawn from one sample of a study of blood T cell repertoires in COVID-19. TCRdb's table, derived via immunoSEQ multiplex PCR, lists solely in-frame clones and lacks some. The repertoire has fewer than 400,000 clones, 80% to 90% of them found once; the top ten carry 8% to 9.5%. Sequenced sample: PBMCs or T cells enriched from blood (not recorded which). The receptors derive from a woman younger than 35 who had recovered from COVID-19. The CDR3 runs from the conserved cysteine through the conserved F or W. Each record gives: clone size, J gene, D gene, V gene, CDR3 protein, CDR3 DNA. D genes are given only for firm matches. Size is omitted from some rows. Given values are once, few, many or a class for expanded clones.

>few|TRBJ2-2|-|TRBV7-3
CASSLGDFRTGELFF
TGTGCCAGCAGCTTAGGGGACTTCCGCACCGGGGAGCTGTTTTTT
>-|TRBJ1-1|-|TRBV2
CASSVGALSTEAFF
TGTGCCAGCAGTGTGGGGGCGCTTAGCACTGAAGCTTTCTTT
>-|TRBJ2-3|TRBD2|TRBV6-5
CASTWEGDTQYF
TGTGCCAGCACGTGGGAGGGAGATACGCAGTATTTT
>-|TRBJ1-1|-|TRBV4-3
CASSQVRGESEAFF
TGCGCCAGCAGCCAAGTTAGGGGTGAGTCTGAAGCTTTCTTT
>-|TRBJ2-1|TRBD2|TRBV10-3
CATILAGEYNEQFF
TGTGCCACCATACTAGCGGGGGAATACAATGAGCAGTTCTTC
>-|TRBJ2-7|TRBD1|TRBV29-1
CSVEGQGDEQYF
TGCAGCGTTGAAGGACAGGGGGACGAGCAGTACTTC
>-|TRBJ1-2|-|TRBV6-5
CASSLPEGLIYGYTF
TGTGCCAGCAGCTTGCCCGAAGGACTGATATATGGCTACACCTTC
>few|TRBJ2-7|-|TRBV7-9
CASSSLDSYEQYF
TGTGCCAGCAGCTCCCTAGACTCCTACGAGCAGTACTTC
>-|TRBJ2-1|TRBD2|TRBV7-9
CASSSTSGRGSYNEQFF
TGTGCCAGCAGCTCGACTAGCGGGAGGGGATCCTACAATGAGCAGTTCTTC
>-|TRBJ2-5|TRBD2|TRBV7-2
CASSSSGGAQTQYF
TGTGCCAGCAGCTCGAGCGGGGGGGCGCAGACCCAGTACTTC
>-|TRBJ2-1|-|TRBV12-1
CASSFLGLLIVNEQFF
TGTGCCAGCAGCTTTCTTGGACTACTTATCGTAAATGAGCAGTTCTTC
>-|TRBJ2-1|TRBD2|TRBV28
CASRTSLGTRGFVEQFF
TGTGCCAGCAGAACCTCCCTCGGGACTAGGGGGTTCGTTGAGCAGTTCTTC
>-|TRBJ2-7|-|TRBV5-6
CASSLFGDSLSYEQYF
TGTGCCAGCAGCTTGTTTGGAGACAGCCTATCCTACGAGCAGTACTTC
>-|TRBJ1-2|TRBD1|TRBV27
CASSSGTGTYGYTF
TGTGCCAGCAGTTCCGGGACAGGGACCTATGGCTACACCTTC
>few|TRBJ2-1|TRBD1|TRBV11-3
CASSEGQGSYNEQFF
TGTGCCAGCAGCGAGGGACAGGGCTCCTACAATGAGCAGTTCTTC
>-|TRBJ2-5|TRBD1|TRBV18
CASSQTGIETQYF
TGTGCCAGCTCTCAGACAGGGATAGAGACCCAGTACTTC
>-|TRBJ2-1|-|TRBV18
CASSPKIAENEQFF
TGTGCCAGCTCACCAAAGATAGCCGAGAATGAGCAGTTCTTC
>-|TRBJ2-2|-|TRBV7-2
CASRGLNTGELFF
TGTGCCAGCAGGGGACTTAACACCGGGGAGCTGTTTTTT
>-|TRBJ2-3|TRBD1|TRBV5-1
CASSGTVSTDTQYF
TGCGCCAGCAGCGGGACAGTTAGCACAGATACGCAGTATTTT
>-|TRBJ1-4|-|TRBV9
CASSVQINEKLFF
TGTGCCAGCAGCGTACAGATTAATGAAAAACTGTTTTTT
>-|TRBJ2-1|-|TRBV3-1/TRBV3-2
CASSQTGNEQFF
TGTGCCAGCAGTCAAACAGGGAATGAGCAGTTCTTC
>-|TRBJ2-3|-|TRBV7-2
CASSPRGRSTDTQYF
TGTGCCAGCAGCCCACGGGGGAGGTCAACAGATACGCAGTATTTT
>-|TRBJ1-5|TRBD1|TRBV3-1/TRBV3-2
CASSSGTVNQPQHF
TGTGCCAGCAGCTCCGGGACAGTAAACCAGCCCCAGCATTTT